This T cell receptor beta chain emerged from a study of blood T cell repertoires in COVID-19. Study in general: PBMCs, B-cell-depleted T cells, or T cells were the source of the cDNA or gDNA that made up the material.

Germline V gives CDR1 MDHEN, CDR2 SYDVKM. Germline trimming cut 5 bases from V and 7 bases from J; bases unmatched to any gene: 6. CDR3 length: 14 residues. How the authors handled the data: Estimation of nucleated cell counts relied on the amplification of reference gene primers. Method: immunoSEQ multiplex PCR; TCRdb's copy keeps in-frame clones and lacks some. V and J calls and clone size are given by that table; D and trimming were obtained from the DNA. This table holds 220,000 or so clones, 86% found once. Individuals aged roughly 18 to 95 years were recruited from around 22 US areas. Among Cohort 3 donors, those recovered had two negative PCRs, clearance, or symptom resolution.

This TCR was sampled from a woman aged 45-60 years who had recovered from COVID-19. The chain employs TRBV28 and TRBJ1-2; 11 nucleotides line up with TRBD1. Material: PBMCs or T cells enriched from blood (not recorded which). The CDR3 DNA is TGTGCCAGCAGTCTTGGACAGGGGGCTTTTGGCTACACCTTC. Protein sequence: CASSLGQGAFGYTF.